The rows below give T cell receptor beta chains drawn from one sample of a study of post-analysis software for immune sequencing data. TCRdb re-called the PCR reads with MiXCR, one entry per CDR3 protein. The sample shows 600,000 to 750,000 distinct CDR3 sequences, approximately 60% of them seen only once. The source material was blood. The receptors here all came from a girl aged 2-10 years with multiple sclerosis. CDR3s include the opening cysteine and the closing phenylalanine or tryptophan. Each record gives: D gene, J gene, V gene, clone size, CDR3 DNA, CDR3 protein. A D gene is named only where the DNA matches it firmly. Size is omitted from some rows. Given values are once, few, many or a class for expanded clones.

>.|TRBJ2-4|TRBV29-1|.
TGCAGCGCTCAAGACACCTCTGGGCAGTACTTC
CSAQDTSGQYF
>.|TRBJ2-5|TRBV24-1|.
TGTGCCACCAGCGACAGGAATCAAGAGACCCAGTACTTC
CATSDRNQETQYF
>.|TRBJ2-1|TRBV7-2|many
TGTGCCAGCAGCTCTTTCAATGAGCAGTTCTTC
CASSSFNEQFF
>.|TRBJ1-2|TRBV7-9|.
TGTGCCAGCAGCTTAAATACGGCAGGGGATGGCTACACCTTC
CASSLNTAGDGYTF
>TRBD2|TRBJ2-5|TRBV5-1|few
TGCGCCAGCAGCTTGGGACTAGCGGTAGAGACCCAGTACTTC
CASSLGLAVETQYF
>.|TRBJ1-1|TRBV9|.
TGTGCCAGCAGCGGCGGATCGGGTTTCGCTGAAGCTTTCTTT
CASSGGSGFAEAFF
>.|TRBJ1-5|TRBV10-3|.
TGTGCCATCAGCCCGACAGGTGATAGCAATCAGCCCCAGCATTTT
CAISPTGDSNQPQHF
>TRBD2|TRBJ2-3|TRBV7-9|once
TGTGCCAGCAGCTTAGCGTTGAAACTAGCGGGCGGAGATACGCAGTATTTT
CASSLALKLAGGDTQYF
>.|TRBJ2-7|TRBV20-1|.
TGCAGTGCTAGAAAACCCGGAAGCGGGCTAAGCTCCTACAATGAGCAGTACTTC
CSARKPGSGLSSYNEQYF
>.|TRBJ2-3|TRBV6-1|.
TGTGCCAGCAGTGACGGACGTCTGGGGGATTTCACAGATACGCAGTATTTT
CASSDGRLGDFTDTQYF
>.|TRBJ2-7|TRBV6-6|.
TGTGCCAGCAGCCTGGGGGGGGCCCCCTCCTACGAGCAGTACTTC
CASSLGGAPSYEQYF
>.|TRBJ1-1|TRBV5-1|once
TGCGCCAGCAGCTTTAGGGGGTTTGGCACTGAAGCTTTCTTT
CASSFRGFGTEAFF
>.|TRBJ1-6|TRBV10-3|few
TGTGCCATCCGGCGGGGCAGGGGCGAGTCACCCCTCCACTTT
CAIRRGRGESPLHF
>.|TRBJ2-6|TRBV3-1|once
TGTGCCAGCAGCCTTCAACCGCCGGGCGGGGCCAACGTCCTGACTTTC
CASSLQPPGGANVLTF
>.|TRBJ2-1|TRBV9|.
TGTGCCAGCAGCGTAAAAGACAGGAGCAATGAGCAGTTCTTC
CASSVKDRSNEQFF
>TRBD1|TRBJ2-7|TRBV5-1|.
TGCGCCAGCAGCAGGGGACAGGGGCCGGGCGAGCAGTACTTC
CASSRGQGPGEQYF
>.|TRBJ2-1|TRBV20-1|few
TGCAGTGCTAGAGGGGGGGTGCACTATACCTACAATGAGCAGTTCTTC
CSARGGVHYTYNEQFF
>TRBD1|TRBJ2-5|TRBV12-3/TRBV12-4|few
TGTGCCAGCAGTTTCCGGGACAGGGGTTTTGAGACCCAGTACTTC
CASSFRDRGFETQYF
>TRBD2|TRBJ2-7|TRBV20-1|.
TGCAGTGCTTCTAGCGGGAGGGCCGATAGCTACGAGCAGTACTTC
CSASSGRADSYEQYF
>TRBD1|TRBJ2-5|TRBV12-3/TRBV12-4|.
TGTGCCAGCAGTTTAACAGGGGGAAAGACCCAGTACTTC
CASSLTGGKTQYF
>.|TRBJ2-2|TRBV29-1|.
TGCAGCGTGGACAACTCGAACACCGGGGAGCTGTTTTTT
CSVDNSNTGELFF
>TRBD2|TRBJ2-3|TRBV6-6|few
TGTGCCAGCACGGGACTAGCGGCCCCGGATACGCAGTATTTT
CASTGLAAPDTQYF
>.|TRBJ2-1|TRBV7-2|.
TGTGCCAGCAGCTCCGACGCGGATACCTACAATGAGCAGTTCTTC
CASSSDADTYNEQFF
>.|TRBJ2-3|TRBV27|.
TGTGCCAGCAGTCCTCCTTCGTGGGACACGCAGTATTTT
CASSPPSWDTQYF
>.|TRBJ1-1|TRBV6-6|.
TGTGCCAGCAGTCCCTCCCGGGCAGGGGAGGGGACTGAAGCTTTCTTT
CASSPSRAGEGTEAFF
>TRBD2|TRBJ2-1|TRBV7-2|.
TGTGCCAGCAGCCTAGAGCGGGGGGGAATCTACAATGAGCAGTTCTTC
CASSLERGGIYNEQFF
>.|TRBJ2-7|TRBV6-5|.
TGTGCCAGCAGTTACGAGGCCTCCTACGAGCAGTACTTC
CASSYEASYEQYF
>.|TRBJ2-1|TRBV5-1|.
TGCGCCAGCAGCCCGGGATTCAATGAGCAGTTCTTC
CASSPGFNEQFF
>.|TRBJ1-1|TRBV29-1|.
TGCAGCGTCGTGACCGAAGGAGGGGACACTGAAGCTTTCTTT
CSVVTEGGDTEAFF
>.|TRBJ2-7|TRBV6-5|few
TGTGCCAGCAGTTACTCGAGTCGGCGCGAGCAGTACTTC
CASSYSSRREQYF
>TRBD2|TRBJ2-1|TRBV2|.
TGTGCCAGCAGTCTTTTAGCGGGTGTGCACAATGAGCAGTTCTTC
CASSLLAGVHNEQFF
>TRBD2|TRBJ2-7|TRBV7-9|.
TGTGCCAGCAGGCCTCCTCCGGGACTAGCGGGAGGAGACGAGCAGTACTTC
CASRPPPGLAGGDEQYF
>TRBD1|TRBJ2-7|TRBV27|.
TGTGCCAGCAGTCCTTCGACAGGGGAATCCTACAATGAGCAGTACTTC
CASSPSTGESYNEQYF
>.|TRBJ2-7|TRBV7-6|.
TGTGCCAGCAGCTTAGGTCCGGGACACAAGGCCTACGAGCAGTACTTC
CASSLGPGHKAYEQYF
>.|TRBJ2-7|TRBV29-1|.
TGCAGCGTGCTTAAGCGCCGGGACAAGTCCTACGAGCAGTACTTC
CSVLKRRDKSYEQYF
>.|TRBJ2-7|TRBV10-3|.
TGTGCCACCAGGGGTGCATTCTACGAGCAGTACTTC
CATRGAFYEQYF
>.|TRBJ2-7|TRBV29-1|.
TGCAGCGTATTGCAGATTCCGTCCTACGAGCAGTACTTC
CSVLQIPSYEQYF
>.|TRBJ2-5|TRBV5-5|.
TGTGCCAGCAGCAGCTCTACGGACTATCAAGAGACCCAGTACTTC
CASSSSTDYQETQYF
>TRBD2|TRBJ2-4|TRBV20-1|.
TGCAGTACGATAGCGGGAGCTGCCAAAAACATTCAGTACTTC
CSTIAGAAKNIQYF
>.|TRBJ2-1|TRBV25-1|once
TGTGCCAGCAGTGCCCATGAGCAGTTCTTC
CASSAHEQFF
>TRBD2|TRBJ2-1|TRBV10-1|few
TGCGCCAGCAGTGGGGGTAGCGGGGGGGCCCTCTCCTCCTACAATGAGCAGTTCTTC
CASSGGSGGALSSYNEQFF
>TRBD2|TRBJ2-2|TRBV28|.
TGTGCCAGCACCCCTCTAAAGGGCCTAGCGGGGCCCGGGGAGCTGTTTTTT
CASTPLKGLAGPGELFF